The clone carrying this T cell receptor (beta chain) has only a few counts. This sample is part of a study of blood T cell repertoires in COVID-19. Across the study: Sites in the United States, Italy and Spain provided acute and convalescent COVID-19 samples. Nucleic acid was either cDNA or gDNA, and it came from T cells, B-cell-depleted T cells, or PBMCs.

CDR3 length: 13 amino acids. Germline V gene sequence: CDR1 MNHEY, CDR2 SVGAGI. V was shortened by 8 bases and J by 9 bases, with 17 bases between the two germline ends. TCRdb's copy holds only in-frame clones and misses some; the assay was immunoSEQ multiplex PCR. This sample has some 99,000 clones, with approximately 86% found just once. The chain is built from TRBV6-5 and TRBJ2-1; maybe TRBD2 (7 bases). This TCR came from a woman aged 55 to 70 in a cohort sampled during active or convalescent COVID-19. Sequenced: peripheral blood. The CDR3 is CASSPPGGREQFF. CDR3 nucleotide sequence: TGTGCCAGCTCTCCCCCCGGGGGGCGTGAGCAGTTCTTC.